The sequence of this TCR beta chain was determined in a study of blood T cell repertoires in COVID-19. CDR1 is MNHEY, CDR2 SMNVEV, per germline (reference sequence). Trimming cost V 7 bases and J 0 bases, with 12 bases left between them. CDR3 length: 15 residues. Repertoires were generated with immunoSEQ multiplex PCR, while TCRdb's copy carries only in-frame clones and drops some. The table lists 210,000 or so clones, over 75% of them singletons. The chain joins TRBV27 to TRBJ2-2; D not certain. Sequencing was performed on peripheral blood. The origin of this receptor is a middle-aged man with COVID-19, enrolled during active disease. CDR3 sequence (DNA): TGTGCCAGCAACGCCGAGAGATCGAACACCGGGGAGCTGTTTTTT. Encoded protein: CASNAERSNTGELFF.